Sequencing of this T cell receptor (beta chain) was carried out in a study of T cell repertoires in cytomegalovirus infection. Study in general: CMV epitopes that were recently identified and HLA-C-restricted were used alongside well-studied HLA-B-restricted ones. Indicated by public TCR beta signatures were CMV infection and matching HLA type.

A single record per CDR3 protein comes from TCRdb applying MiXCR to the reads. The sample includes approximately 990,000 distinct CDR3 sequences, approximately 31% of them seen just once. As to this clonotype: What it binds is unknown.

Deletions cut 5 bases from V and 8 bases from J, with 21 bases between. The CDR3 loop spans 15 amino acids. General study points: HLA-C-restricted CMV clonotypes gave the most frequent clonotype in two of eight donors.

This chain links TRBV12-3 or TRBV12-4 with TRBJ1-1; D gene ambiguous. This sequence was found in a human donor in good health (CMV status not recorded). Some clones in this sample may be carry-over from other donors' samples. This sample comprised cultured CD8+ T cells from PBMCs, obtained from culture after CMV antigen stimulation. The CDR3 is CASSAGPEGLSEAFF. In nucleotides, the CDR3 is TGTGCCAGCAGTGCGGGCCCCGAAGGGCTCTCCGAAGCTTTCTTT.